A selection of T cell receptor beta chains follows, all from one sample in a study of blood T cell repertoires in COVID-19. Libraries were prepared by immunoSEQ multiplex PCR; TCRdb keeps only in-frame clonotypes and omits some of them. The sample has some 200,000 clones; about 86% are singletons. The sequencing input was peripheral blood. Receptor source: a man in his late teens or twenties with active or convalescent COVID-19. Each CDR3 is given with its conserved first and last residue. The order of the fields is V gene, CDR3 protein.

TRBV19 CASSIAVTYSSYEQYF
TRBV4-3 CASSQPAYPESDEKLFF
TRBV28 CASSPTGQGDTEAFF
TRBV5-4 CASSSLGGGGQETQYF
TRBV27 CASSFGGAANYGYTF
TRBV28 CASSRVEKNTGELFF
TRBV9 CASSDTGLAKNIQYF
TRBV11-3 CASSSQGYNEQFF
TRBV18 CASSPNEAGYNSPLHF
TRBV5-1 CASSLPLAGLGDTQYF
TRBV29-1 CSVGPTTLLTGWDYGYTF
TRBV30 CAWGTGGHSGNTIYF
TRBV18 CASSPQGAGNTIYF
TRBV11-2 CASSLYTETEAFF
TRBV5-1 CASSPGQGIYGYTF
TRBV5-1 CASSFSGGGSSYGYTF
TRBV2 CASTQGVQRTDTQYF
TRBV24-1 CATRGRVLTDTQYF
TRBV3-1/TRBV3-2 CASSQTSGRWYEQYF
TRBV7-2 CASSFWALRGSNNEQFF
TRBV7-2 CASSDKPQRNTEAFF
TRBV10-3 CAIKATGSEQPQHF
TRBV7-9 CASSPGTGAADYGYTF
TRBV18 CASSPLAGGQETQYF
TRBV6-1 CASSVLLAGAIGEQYF
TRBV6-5 CASTALRGDYGYTF
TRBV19 CASSMGQATEAFF
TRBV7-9 CASSSRQGPYEQYF
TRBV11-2 CASSLRSRLDYEQYF
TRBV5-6 CASSLGLAGGGNYNEQFF
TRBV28 CASRLGGEETQYF
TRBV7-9 CASSLTQGNYEKLFF
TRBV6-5 CASSYVDRNSPLHF
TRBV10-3 CAIRPDGNQPQHF
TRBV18 CASSRQLQEAFF
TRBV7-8 CASSVQGALWYF
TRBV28 CASSFSPQGTGNTIYF
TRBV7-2 CASSLLTGGAAKFF
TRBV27 CASTGQGSSYEQYF
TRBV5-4 CASSPVQRQGIGGYTF
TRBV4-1 CASSQGVGGEANYGYTF
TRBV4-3 CASSPPTATIPGELFF
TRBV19 CASSIVFLRSGQPQSNYGYTF
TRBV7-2 CASKPGNGGYNEQFF
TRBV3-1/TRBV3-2 CASSPTQGPGELFF